This passage covers 6 T cell receptor beta chains from one sample sequenced in a study of T cell changes during pregnancy in multiple sclerosis. Here immunoSEQ multiplex PCR was the method, and the copy in TCRdb shows in-frame clones only, minus some. This table holds around 110,000 clones, roughly 90% found once. Sequenced here: peripheral blood, sampled in the third trimester of pregnancy. The origin of the receptors is a female donor in good health, enrolled as a control in a pregnancy study.

The count of this clone is one. The rearrangement uses TRBV30 and TRBJ2-2, with D maybe TRBD1 (6 bases). CDR3 length: 15 residues. Trimming left V 2 bases short and J 1 base short, with 11 bases between. The germline V gene encodes CDR1 GTSNPN and CDR2 SVGIG (reference sequence). CDR3 sequence reads: CAWSFRTENTGELFF. The CDR3 coding sequence is TGTGCCTGGAGTTTTCGGACAGAGAACACCGGGGAGCTGTTTTTT.

This chain connects TRBV30 to TRBJ1-1; the D is unclear. Per the germline V gene, CDR1 is GTSNPN and CDR2 is SVGIG (reference sequence). CDR3 size: 14 residues. Trimming left V 0 bases short and J 1 base short, with 9 bases between. CDR3 sequence reads: CAWSVPGKNTEAFF. CDR3 DNA: TGTGCCTGGAGTGTACCGGGGAAGAACACTGAAGCTTTCTTT.

The chain combines TRBV7-9 with TRBJ1-4; TRBD1 matches 7 bases. The CDR3 is 15 amino acids. Losses at the gene ends were 5 bases for V and 3 bases for J; bases not matched to a gene: 6. Germline CDR1 SEHNR, CDR2 FQNEAQ (reference sequence). The CDR3 here is CASSPQTGSNEKLFF. CDR3 DNA sequence: TGTGCCAGCAGCCCCCAGACAGGGTCTAATGAAAAACTGTTTTTT. Together with reference TRBV7-9 and TRBJ1-4, the CDR3 gives the full variable domain: DTGVSQNPRHKITKRGQNVTFRCDPISEHNRLYWYRQTLGQGPEFLTYFQNEAQLEKSRLLSDRFSAERPKGSFSTLEIQRTEQGDSAMYLCASSPQTGSNEKLFFGSGTQLSVL.

The chain combines TRBV18 with TRBJ2-4; D unresolved. Trimming cost V 4 bases and J 0 bases, with 7 bases left between them. In germline, CDR1 is KGHSH, CDR2 LQKENI. CDR3 length: 14 residues. In DNA form, the CDR3 reads TGTGCCAGCTCACTAGTTGTAGCCAAAAACATTCAGTACTTC. This codes for CASSLVVAKNIQYF.

The rearrangement uses TRBV5-5 and TRBJ1-2, with 7 bases identical to TRBD1. Germline V lookup: CDR1 SGHKS, CDR2 YYEKEE (reference sequence). This CDR3 comprises 14 residues. The V gene end was trimmed by 9 bases and the J gene end by 5 bases; junction bases not matched to a gene: 13. The CDR3 is CATTGVDSNYGYTF. The CDR3 DNA sequence: TGTGCCACCACAGGGGTCGACTCAAATTATGGCTACACCTTC.

The gene calls are TRBV5-6 and TRBJ1-2; 8 nucleotides line up with TRBD1. Per germline, CDR1 SGHDT and CDR2 YYEEEE. This CDR3 region has 14 residues. Trimming took 4 bases from V and 7 from J; bases not matched to a gene: 9. The DNA of the CDR3 is TGTGCCAGCAGCCCTGGACAGGGATTTGGTGGCTACACCTTC. This codes for CASSPGQGFGGYTF.